The source of this T cell receptor beta chain is a study of shared clonotypes between healthy human individuals. Assay execution proceeded at the deep level. Generated by immunoSEQ multiplex PCR, the TCRdb table keeps only in-frame clones and is missing some. This sample has 900,000 to 1,200,000 clones, with around 78% found just once. The trim removed 3 bases at V and 4 bases at J, leaving 6 bases unmatched. Looked up from germline, CDR1 is SGHRS and CDR2 is YFSETQ. This CDR3 spans 15 amino acids. The chain uses TRBV5-1 and TRBJ1-3; 8 nucleotides match TRBD1. The sequencing sample was made of memory CD4+ T cells from PBMCs. Subset of the sample: CD45RA-negative fraction. The sequence was collected from a man aged 18 to 30 in good health. Some clones in this sample may be carry-over from other donors' samples. The CDR3 coding sequence is TGCGCCAGCAGCTCAGGGGGCGCGGAGGGAAACACCATATATTTT. It translates to CASSSGGAEGNTIYF.